These 28 T cell receptor beta chains were sequenced from one sample in a study of CD8+CD57+ T cells in acquired aplastic anemia. Investigators profiled TCR beta VDJ and CDR3 from genomic DNA template. TCRdb processed the reads anew with MiXCR; each CDR3 protein has one entry. The sample lists 310,000 or so distinct CDR3 sequences; approximately 58% were seen once. CD8+CD57+ cell expansion had been shown by flow cytometry in patients chosen for sequencing. Sequencing used sorted CD4+, CD8+, or CD8+CD57+ T cells (not recorded which) from PBMCs. Receptors originate from a human donor with aplastic anemia.

Concerning this clonotype itself: A much larger clone sits a single nucleotide away, making a read error possible. The chain is built from TRBV12-3 or TRBV12-4 and TRBJ2-7, with TRBD2 identical over 8 bases. The length of the CDR3 is 13 residues. V was pared by 6 bases and J by 7 bases, with 8 bases of the junction left unmatched. CDR3: CASSLGGALEQYF. The CDR3 DNA reads TGTGCCAGCAGCCTCGGGGGGGCCCTTGAGCAGTACTTC.

Many counts were recorded for this clonotype. The chain carries TRBV5-4 and TRBJ2-3, with 7 bases identical to TRBD1. The CDR3 runs to 16 residues. V shed 5 bases and J 0 bases; nucleotides not matched to a gene: 9. Germline V gene sequence: CDR1 SGHNT, CDR2 YYREEE (reference sequence). CDR3 DNA: TGTGCCAGCAGTTCCGACAGGGATTACAGCACAGATACGCAGTATTTT. As protein: CASSSDRDYSTDTQYF.

CDR3 coding DNA: TGCGCCAGCAGGTCGGGGACAGTAACTAGCACAGATACGCAGTATTTT. This encodes CASRSGTVTSTDTQYF. J is TRBJ2-3 and V is TRBV4-1; 7 bases align to TRBD1. The V and J ends lost 6 bases and 0 bases, in that order; junction bases with no gene match: 9. Per the germline V gene, CDR1 is MGHRA and CDR2 is YSYEKL. There are 16 residues in the CDR3.

In this sample, this clonotype turned up many times. The chain uses TRBV19 and TRBJ1-1, with 8 bases lining up with TRBD1. The ends lost 3 bases at V and 9 bases at J; junction bases unmatched: 9. From germline, CDR1 is LNHDA and CDR2 SQIVND (reference sequence). CDR3 length equals 14 residues. In nucleotides, the CDR3 is TGTGCCAGTAGTATCGGTGGGACAGGAGGCAAAGCTTTCTTT. Its protein is CASSIGGTGGKAFF. Looking up the rest from reference TRBV19 and TRBJ1-1 gives the full variable domain: DGGITQSPKYLFRKEGQNVTLSCEQNLNHDAMYWYRQDPGQGLRLIYYSQIVNDFQKGDIAEGYSVSREKKESFPLTVTSAQKNPTAFYLCASSIGGTGGKAFFGQGTRLTVV.

The chain carries TRBV7-3 and TRBJ2-5, with D perhaps TRBD2 (5 bases). The V and J ends lost 5 bases and 2 bases respectively, with 15 bases between them. This CDR3 contains 15 residues. Germline V gives CDR1 SGHTA, CDR2 FQGTGA. DNA for the CDR3: TGTGCCAGCAGCACCGGGAACCACGCGCAAGAGACCCAGTACTTC. Residues: CASSTGNHAQETQYF.

This clonotype was recorded many times. The chain joins TRBV5-6 to TRBJ2-7; 10 bases are a match to TRBD2. Germline CDR1 SGHDT, CDR2 YYEEEE. J gave up 2 bases and V 1 base, and 6 bases lay outside the gene matches. This CDR3 region has 16 residues. The CDR3 loop is CASSLTSGVNPYEQYF. CDR3 DNA sequence: TGTGCCAGCAGCTTGACTAGCGGGGTTAATCCCTACGAGCAGTACTTC.

This clonotype was recorded a few times. The gene calls are TRBV7-2 and TRBJ2-7; TRBD1 matches at 9 bases. Per the germline V gene, CDR1 is SGHTA and CDR2 is FQGNSA. Trimming at V came to 5 bases and at J to 6 bases, leaving 5 bases not matched to a gene. The CDR3 covers 13 residues. CDR3 sequence: CASSGTGSSEQYF. The CDR3 DNA reads TGTGCCAGCAGCGGGACAGGGTCCAGCGAGCAGTACTTC.

This chain connects TRBV7-2 to TRBJ1-1; no definite D call. The CDR3 is 13 amino acids. Trimming stripped 3 bases from V and 6 bases from J, with 11 bases between. The germline V gene encodes CDR1 SGHTA and CDR2 FQGNSA. The CDR3 DNA reads as TGTGCCAGCAGCTTCACTTACTCGTCTGAAGCTTTCTTT. Its protein is CASSFTYSSEAFF.

This clonotype came up many times. The rearrangement uses TRBV10-1 and TRBJ2-3; 10 bases match TRBD2. Germline V CDR1 and CDR2: WNHNN, SYGVQD (reference sequence). Trimming removed 5 bases from V and 2 bases from J; junction bases left unmatched: 13. The CDR3 has 18 residues. CDR3 nucleotides: TGCGCCAGCAGTCCTACGAGCGCTAGCGGGAGAACCACAGATACGCAGTATTTT. Its translation is CASSPTSASGRTTDTQYF.

The rearrangement joins TRBV10-3 to TRBJ2-7; possibly TRBD1 or TRBD2 for D (5 bases each). CDR3 length equals 14 residues. Germline CDR1 and CDR2: ENHRY and SYGVKD. Trimming stripped 6 bases from V and 0 bases from J, with 12 bases between. CDR3 DNA: TGTGCCATCAGGGGACGGCAGGACTCCTACGAGCAGTACTTC. Protein product: CAIRGRQDSYEQYF.

This clonotype was detected only once. A junction end diverges from the germline sequence, so it may reflect a read error. V and J are TRBV7-7 and TRBJ2-4; D is possibly TRBD1 or TRBD2 (5 bases each). Germline V CDR1 and CDR2: SSHAT, FNYEAQ (reference sequence). The CDR3 is 12 amino acids. The CDR3 protein is CASRSNEGPGHF. The CDR3 DNA sequence: TGTGCCAGCAGATCAAATGAAGGGCCGGGACACTTC.

This chain's CDR3 is CASSPQIGSGTEAFF. The CDR3 region has the DNA TGTGCCAGCAGCCCACAAATAGGTAGTGGGACTGAAGCTTTCTTT. The chain combines TRBV7-3 with TRBJ1-1; D gene ambiguous. This CDR3 is built from 15 residues. Germline lookup yields CDR1 SGHTA and CDR2 FQGTGA. The V end was cut by 5 bases, the J end by 5 bases, with 18 bases between.

Concerning this clonotype itself: No conserved phenylalanine or tryptophan is present at the end of the CDR3, so a read error is the likely explanation. It is unclear where the CDR3 begins or ends on the DNA, so no DNA is shown, and the CDR3 is as TCRdb lists it. The gene calls are TRBV2 and TRBJ1-6. The CDR3 has 9 residues if both end residues are counted. CDR1 and CDR2 (germline): SNHLY, FYNNEI. CDR3 sequence: CASSEAPHL.

The chain combines TRBV7-8 with TRBJ2-1; the D call may be TRBD1 or TRBD2 (6 bases each). Trimming removed 1 base at V and 8 bases at J, with 18 bases between. Per the germline V gene, CDR1 is SGHVS and CDR2 is FQNEAQ. The CDR3 is 16 residues long. The CDR3 DNA sequence: TGTGCCAGCAGCTTAGTTACGGGGGCCGGTGTGGATGAGCAGTTCTTC. It encodes CASSLVTGAGVDEQFF.

J is TRBJ1-2 and V is TRBV15, with D uncertain. The CDR3 runs to 11 residues. Germline-derived CDR1 and CDR2 are LNHNV and YYDKDF (reference sequence). Trimming cost V 5 bases and J 4 bases, with 5 bases left between them. CDR3 region: CATSPGYGYTF. For the CDR3, the DNA is TGTGCCACCAGCCCTGGCTATGGCTACACCTTC.

The chain is built from TRBV29-1 and TRBJ2-7, with 9 bases aligning to TRBD1. J was trimmed by 3 bases and V by 7 bases; bases with no gene match: 7. The CDR3 consists of 13 residues. From germline, CDR1 is SQVTM and CDR2 ANQGSEA. CDR3 loop: CSARGQGNYEQYF. CDR3 in DNA: TGCAGCGCAAGGGGACAGGGCAACTACGAGCAGTACTTC.

This clonotype came up a few times. This rearrangement joins TRBV6-5 to TRBJ2-1, with D perhaps given as TRBD1 or TRBD2 (5 bases each). V was clipped by 8 bases and J by 5 bases, with 19 bases between them. Per the germline V gene, CDR1 is MNHEY and CDR2 is SVGAGI. The CDR3 loop spans 15 amino acids. In DNA, the CDR3 is TGTGCCAGCCGCCCCGGGGACCGCCGGCACAATGAGCAGTTCTTC. Its protein is CASRPGDRRHNEQFF.

The V call is TRBV20-1, the J call TRBJ2-5; D uncertain. CDR1 is DFQATT and CDR2 is SNEGSKA in the germline V gene (reference sequence). Trimming pared 7 bases from V and 5 bases from J, leaving 14 bases between. This CDR3 contains 12 residues. The chain's CDR3 is CSGRTRRETQYF. Written as DNA, the CDR3 is TGCAGTGGACGTACGAGACGGGAGACCCAGTACTTC.

This clonotype was seen many times. The genes are TRBV4-2 and TRBJ2-7, with 9 bases identical to TRBD2. Germline CDR1 and CDR2: LGHNA and YNFKEQ. CDR3 length: 15 residues. The ends lost 4 bases at V and 2 bases at J; junction bases unmatched: 6. The chain's CDR3 is CASSLGTSRTYEQYF. Here the CDR3 DNA reads TGTGCCAGCAGCCTGGGGACTAGCAGAACCTACGAGCAGTACTTC.

The chain joins TRBV2 to TRBJ2-3, with D perhaps matching TRBD1 (6 bases). This CDR3 contains 13 residues. Looked up from germline, CDR1 is SNHLY and CDR2 is FYNNEI. V dropped 4 bases and J dropped 2 bases, with 7 bases sitting between them. The CDR3 bases are TGTGCCAGCAGTGCGGGACACACAGATACGCAGTATTTT. Amino acids: CASSAGHTDTQYF. Based on the CDR3 plus reference TRBV2 and TRBJ2-3, the full variable domain is EPEVTQTPSHQVTQMGQEVILRCVPISNHLYFYWYRQILGQKVEFLVSFYNNEISEKSEIFDDQFSVERPDGSNFTLKIRSTKLEDSAMYFCASSAGHTDTQYFGPGTRLTVL.

The V and J genes are TRBV2 and TRBJ1-2; 8 nucleotides align to TRBD1. CDR1 is SNHLY and CDR2 is FYNNEI in the germline V gene. The CDR3 loop spans 15 amino acids. V gave up 1 base and J gave up 5 bases; unmatched junction bases: 6. The CDR3 region has the DNA TGTGCCAGCAGTGAAGACAGCACAGGGGGATATGGCTACACCTTC. It translates to CASSEDSTGGYGYTF.

This chain links TRBV10-3 with TRBJ2-5; TRBD1 matches at 7 bases. Germline V CDR1 and CDR2: ENHRY, SYGVKD. V shed 6 bases, J shed 2 bases, and the junction held 3 bases outside the gene matches. The CDR3 is 13 residues long. This CDR3 is CAISGTEQETQYF. The CDR3 DNA reads TGTGCCATCAGCGGGACAGAGCAAGAGACCCAGTACTTC.

Concerning this clonotype: This likely comes from a read error, as the CDR3 has no conserved phenylalanine or tryptophan at its end. Because the CDR3's place on the DNA is in doubt, the DNA is left out and the CDR3 is given as listed by TCRdb. The rearrangement joins TRBV6-1 to TRBJ1-1. Germline loops: CDR1 MNHNS, CDR2 SASEGT. The CDR3 comprises 14 residues, both ends counted. CDR3 sequence: CASSEAHPGEWIFY.

The chain combines TRBV2 with TRBJ1-6; D remains unclear. The CDR3 spans 13 residues. Trimming left V 9 bases short and J 7 bases short, with 13 bases between. CDR1 and CDR2 (germline): SNHLY, FYNNEI. CDR3 coding DNA: TGTGCCAGTTCGGGCCAGAGAAATTCACCCCTCCACTTT. It encodes CASSGQRNSPLHF.

The CDR3 nucleotides are TGTGCCAGCTCACCAAATAGCGGGGGGGCAGTTAGCAATCAGCCCCAGCATTTT. Translating it yields CASSPNSGGAVSNQPQHF. The V gene is TRBV18, the J gene TRBJ1-5; TRBD1 is a possible D gene (6 bases). Germline lookup yields CDR1 KGHSH and CDR2 LQKENI. The V gene lost 2 bases and the J gene lost 0 bases, with 17 bases spanning the gap. The CDR3 is made up of 18 amino acids.

The chain is built from TRBV7-2 and TRBJ2-7; D gene uncertain. Germline values: CDR1 SGHTA, CDR2 FQGNSA. V was pared by 6 bases and J by 2 bases, with 8 bases between. This CDR3 has 12 amino acids. The CDR3 loop is CASSTRTYEQYF. The CDR3 DNA follows: TGTGCCAGCAGTACCAGGACCTACGAGCAGTACTTC.

In its sample, this clonotype was seen a few times. The chain couples TRBV3-1 to TRBJ1-4; D is possibly TRBD1 (6 bases). Germline loops: CDR1 LGHDT, CDR2 YNNKEL (reference sequence). Between the trimmed V and J ends, which lost 2 bases and 8 bases, there was a span of 15 bases. The CDR3 consists of 15 residues. The CDR3 DNA reads TGTGCCAGCAGCCAAAGGGGGGAAAAGGGGGAAAAACTGTTTTTT. Translated, it gives CASSQRGEKGEKLFF.

The V call is TRBV15, the J call TRBJ2-7; 9 bases agree with TRBD2. This CDR3 has 14 residues. Germline trimming cut 6 bases from V and 7 bases from J; bases unmatched to any gene: 10. Germline V gene sequence: CDR1 LNHNV, CDR2 YYDKDF (reference sequence). The CDR3 DNA follows: TGTGCCACCAGGTGGGAGCGGGAGGCCCAAGAGCAGTACTTC. This codes for CATRWEREAQEQYF.